This note documents a single TCR beta chain sequence. The assay was immunoSEQ multiplex PCR, and TCRdb's table has in-frame clones only and misses some. The sample gives hundreds of thousands of clones, approximately 80% of which show up once; approximately 4.3% is in the top ten. This sample stems from a study of blood T cell repertoires in COVID-19. Study-level background: COVID-19 samples, acute and convalescent, were from the United States, Italy and Spain.

The CDR3 spans 15 residues. Trimming shortened V by 2 bases and J by 5 bases, and 13 bases separated the two germline ends. Germline V CDR1 and CDR2: KGHSY, FQNENV. The participants were between roughly 18 and 100 years old and came from roughly 25 US areas. This receptor was identified in a man under 40 with acute COVID-19. The V gene is TRBV16, the J gene TRBJ1-5; a possible D gene is TRBD1 (5 bases). The material sequenced was PBMCs or T cells enriched from blood (not recorded which). The chain's CDR3 is CASSQTQGNYQPQHF. The CDR3 region has the DNA TGTGCCAGCAGCCAAACCCAGGGTAATTATCAGCCCCAGCATTTT.